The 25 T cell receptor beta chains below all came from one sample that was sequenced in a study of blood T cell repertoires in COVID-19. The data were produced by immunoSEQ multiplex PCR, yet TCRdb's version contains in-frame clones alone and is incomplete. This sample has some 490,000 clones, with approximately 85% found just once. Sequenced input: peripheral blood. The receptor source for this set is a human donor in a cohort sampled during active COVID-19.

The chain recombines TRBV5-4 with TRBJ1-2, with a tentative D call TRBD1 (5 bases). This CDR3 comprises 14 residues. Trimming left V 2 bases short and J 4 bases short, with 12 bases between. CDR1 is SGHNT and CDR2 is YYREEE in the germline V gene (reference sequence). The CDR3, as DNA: TGTGCCAGCAGCTTCTTGACAGTAAGCTATGGCTACACCTTC. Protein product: CASSFLTVSYGYTF.

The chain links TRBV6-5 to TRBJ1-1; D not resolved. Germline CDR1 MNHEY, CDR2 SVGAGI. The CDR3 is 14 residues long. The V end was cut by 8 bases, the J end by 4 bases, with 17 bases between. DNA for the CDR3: TGTGCCAGCTCCGCCGTCCGGGGTCCCACTGAAGCTTTCTTT. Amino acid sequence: CASSAVRGPTEAFF.

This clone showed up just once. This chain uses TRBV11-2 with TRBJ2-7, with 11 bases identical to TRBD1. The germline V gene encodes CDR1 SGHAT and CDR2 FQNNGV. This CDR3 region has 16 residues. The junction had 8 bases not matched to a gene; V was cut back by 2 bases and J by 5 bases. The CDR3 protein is CASSLFLGQGAHEQYF. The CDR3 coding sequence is TGTGCCAGCAGCTTATTTCTCGGACAGGGGGCCCACGAGCAGTACTTC. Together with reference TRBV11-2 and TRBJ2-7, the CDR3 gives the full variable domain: EAGVAQSPRYKIIEKRQSVAFWCNPISGHATLYWYQQILGQGPKLLIQFQNNGVVDDSQLPKDRFSAERLKGVDSTLKIQPAKLEDSAVYLCASSLFLGQGAHEQYFGPGTRLTVT.

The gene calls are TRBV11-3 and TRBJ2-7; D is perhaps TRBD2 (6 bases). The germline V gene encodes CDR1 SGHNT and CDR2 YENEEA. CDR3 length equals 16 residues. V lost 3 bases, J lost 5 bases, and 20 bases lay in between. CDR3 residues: CASSLGPPGGNHEQYF. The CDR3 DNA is TGTGCCAGCAGCTTGGGGCCCCCTGGCGGGAACCACGAGCAGTACTTC.

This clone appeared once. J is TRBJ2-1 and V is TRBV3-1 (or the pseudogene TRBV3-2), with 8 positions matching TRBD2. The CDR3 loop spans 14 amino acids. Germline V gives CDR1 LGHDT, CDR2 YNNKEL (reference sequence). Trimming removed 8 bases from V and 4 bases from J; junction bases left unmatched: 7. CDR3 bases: TGTGCCAGCCAGCCTAGCGGGCTGTACAATGAGCAGTTCTTC. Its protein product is CASQPSGLYNEQFF.

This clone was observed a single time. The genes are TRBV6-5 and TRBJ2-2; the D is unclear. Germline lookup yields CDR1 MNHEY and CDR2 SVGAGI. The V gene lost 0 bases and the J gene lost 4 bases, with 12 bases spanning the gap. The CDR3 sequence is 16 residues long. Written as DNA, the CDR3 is TGTGCCAGCAGTTACTCGCCCTACCCGGGCACCGGGGAGCTGTTTTTT. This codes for CASSYSPYPGTGELFF.

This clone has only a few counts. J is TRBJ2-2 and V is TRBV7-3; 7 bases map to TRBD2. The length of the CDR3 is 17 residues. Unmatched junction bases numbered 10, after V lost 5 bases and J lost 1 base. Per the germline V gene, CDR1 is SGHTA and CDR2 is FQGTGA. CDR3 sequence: CASSPGPASGNTGELFF. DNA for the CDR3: TGTGCCAGCAGCCCGGGACCGGCTAGCGGGAACACCGGGGAGCTGTTTTTT.

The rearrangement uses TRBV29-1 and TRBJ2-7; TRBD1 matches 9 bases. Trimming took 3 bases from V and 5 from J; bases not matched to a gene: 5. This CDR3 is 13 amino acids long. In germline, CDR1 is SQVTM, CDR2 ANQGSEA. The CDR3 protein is CSVEGDRVHEQYF. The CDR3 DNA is TGCAGCGTTGAGGGGGACAGGGTCCACGAGCAGTACTTC.

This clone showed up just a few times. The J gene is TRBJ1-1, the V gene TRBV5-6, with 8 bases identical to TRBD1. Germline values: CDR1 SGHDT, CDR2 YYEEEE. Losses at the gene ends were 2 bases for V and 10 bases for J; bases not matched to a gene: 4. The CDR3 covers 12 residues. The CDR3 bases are TGTGCCAGCAGCTTCGGACAGGGAGGAGCTTTCTTT. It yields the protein CASSFGQGGAFF.

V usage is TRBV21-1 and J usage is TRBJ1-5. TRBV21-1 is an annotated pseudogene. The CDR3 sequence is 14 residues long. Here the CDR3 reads CASRGPPPGQPQHF. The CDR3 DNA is TGTGCCAGCAGGGGTCCTCCGCCCGGGCAGCCCCAGCATTTT.

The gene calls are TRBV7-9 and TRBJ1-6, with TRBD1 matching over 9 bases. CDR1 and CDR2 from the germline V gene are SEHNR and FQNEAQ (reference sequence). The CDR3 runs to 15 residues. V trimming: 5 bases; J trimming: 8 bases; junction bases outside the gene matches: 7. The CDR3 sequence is CASSTRQGVDSPLHF. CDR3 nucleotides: TGTGCCAGCAGCACACGACAGGGGGTTGATTCACCCCTCCACTTT.

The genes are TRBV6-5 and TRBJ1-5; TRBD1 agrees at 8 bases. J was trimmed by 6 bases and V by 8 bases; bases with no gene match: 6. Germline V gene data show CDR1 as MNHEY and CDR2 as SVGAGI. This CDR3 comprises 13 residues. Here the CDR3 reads CASAPGGTQPQHF. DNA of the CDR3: TGTGCCAGCGCGCCAGGGGGCACTCAGCCCCAGCATTTT.

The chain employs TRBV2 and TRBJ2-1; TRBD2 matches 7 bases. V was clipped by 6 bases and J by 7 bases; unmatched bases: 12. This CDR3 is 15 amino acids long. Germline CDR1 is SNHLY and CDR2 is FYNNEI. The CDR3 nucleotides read TGTGCCAGCAGGGCTACTAGCGTTCCCGGGAATGAGCAGTTCTTC. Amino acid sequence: CASRATSVPGNEQFF. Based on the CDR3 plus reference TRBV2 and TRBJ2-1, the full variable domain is EPEVTQTPSHQVTQMGQEVILRCVPISNHLYFYWYRQILGQKVEFLVSFYNNEISEKSEIFDDQFSVERPDGSNFTLKIRSTKLEDSAMYFCASRATSVPGNEQFFGPGTRLTVL.

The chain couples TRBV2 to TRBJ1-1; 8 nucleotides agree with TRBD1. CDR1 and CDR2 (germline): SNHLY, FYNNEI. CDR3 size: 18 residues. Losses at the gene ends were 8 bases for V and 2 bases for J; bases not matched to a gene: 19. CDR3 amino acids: CASSSPPTGGNRNTEAFF. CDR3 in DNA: TGTGCCAGCTCGTCACCACCCACAGGGGGTAATAGAAACACTGAAGCTTTCTTT.

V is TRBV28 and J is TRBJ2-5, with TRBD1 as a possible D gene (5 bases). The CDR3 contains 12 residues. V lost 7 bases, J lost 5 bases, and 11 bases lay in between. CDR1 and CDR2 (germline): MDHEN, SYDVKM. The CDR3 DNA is TGTGCCAGCACTTCTAACAGGGAGACCCAGTACTTC. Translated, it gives CASTSNRETQYF.

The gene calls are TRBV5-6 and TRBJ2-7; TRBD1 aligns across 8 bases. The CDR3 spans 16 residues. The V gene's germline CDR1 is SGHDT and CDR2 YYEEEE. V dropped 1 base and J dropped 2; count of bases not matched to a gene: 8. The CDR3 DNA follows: TGTGCCAGCAGCTTGCCCGGACAGGGTAGGACCTACGAGCAGTACTTC. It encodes CASSLPGQGRTYEQYF.

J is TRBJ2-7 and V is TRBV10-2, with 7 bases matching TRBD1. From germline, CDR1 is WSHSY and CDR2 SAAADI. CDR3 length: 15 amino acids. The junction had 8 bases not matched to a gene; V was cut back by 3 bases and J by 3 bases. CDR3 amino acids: CASSDLGQPNYEQYF. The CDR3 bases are TGCGCCAGCAGTGATTTGGGACAGCCGAACTACGAGCAGTACTTC.

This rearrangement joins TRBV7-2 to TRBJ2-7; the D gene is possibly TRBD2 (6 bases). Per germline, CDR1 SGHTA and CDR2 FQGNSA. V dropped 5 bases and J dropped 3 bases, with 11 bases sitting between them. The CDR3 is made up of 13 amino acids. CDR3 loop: CASSQGLIYEQYF. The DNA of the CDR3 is TGTGCCAGCAGCCAGGGACTTATCTACGAGCAGTACTTC.

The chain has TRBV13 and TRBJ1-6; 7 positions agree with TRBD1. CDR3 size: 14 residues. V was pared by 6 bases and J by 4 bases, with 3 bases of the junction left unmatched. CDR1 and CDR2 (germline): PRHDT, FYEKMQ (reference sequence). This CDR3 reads CASRPGQYNSPLHF. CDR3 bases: TGTGCCAGCAGGCCGGGACAGTATAATTCACCCCTCCACTTT.

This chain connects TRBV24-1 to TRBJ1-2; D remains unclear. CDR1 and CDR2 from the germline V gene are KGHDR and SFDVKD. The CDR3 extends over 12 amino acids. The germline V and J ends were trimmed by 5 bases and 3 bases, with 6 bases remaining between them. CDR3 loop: CATSVADYGYTF. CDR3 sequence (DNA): TGTGCCACCAGTGTGGCGGACTATGGCTACACCTTC.

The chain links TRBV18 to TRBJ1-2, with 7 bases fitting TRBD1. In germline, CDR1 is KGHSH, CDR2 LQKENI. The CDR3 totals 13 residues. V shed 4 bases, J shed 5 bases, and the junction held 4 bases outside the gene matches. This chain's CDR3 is CASSLGTEYGYTF. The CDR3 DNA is TGTGCCAGCTCACTTGGGACAGAATATGGCTACACCTTC. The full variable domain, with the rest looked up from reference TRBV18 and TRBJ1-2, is NAGVMQNPRHLVRRRGQEARLRCSPMKGHSHVYWYRQLPEEGLKFMVYLQKENIIDESGMPKERFSAEFPKEGPSILRIQQVVRGDSAAYFCASSLGTEYGYTFGSGTRLTVV.

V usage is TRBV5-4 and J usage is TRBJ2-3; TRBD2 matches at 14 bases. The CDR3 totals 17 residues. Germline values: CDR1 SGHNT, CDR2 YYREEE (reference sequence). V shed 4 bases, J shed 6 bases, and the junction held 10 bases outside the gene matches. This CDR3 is CASSQGLAGVSKDTQYF. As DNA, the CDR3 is TGTGCCAGCAGCCAGGGACTAGCGGGAGTTTCTAAGGATACGCAGTATTTT.

CDR3 region: CSATRGPGYTF. The CDR3 DNA sequence: TGCAGTGCTACCCGAGGGCCTGGCTACACCTTC. This chain joins TRBV20-1 and TRBJ1-2; D remains ambiguous. The V end lost 4 bases, the J end lost 7 bases, and 10 bases lay between the germline ends. CDR1 is DFQATT and CDR2 is SNEGSKA in the germline V gene (reference sequence). The CDR3 loop spans 11 amino acids.

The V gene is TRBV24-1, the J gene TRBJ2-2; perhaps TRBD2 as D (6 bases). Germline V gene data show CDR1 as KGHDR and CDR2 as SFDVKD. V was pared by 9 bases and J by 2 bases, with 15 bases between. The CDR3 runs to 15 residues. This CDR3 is CATGDSRPNTGELFF. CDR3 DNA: TGTGCCACCGGGGACTCCCGACCCAACACCGGGGAGCTGTTTTTT.

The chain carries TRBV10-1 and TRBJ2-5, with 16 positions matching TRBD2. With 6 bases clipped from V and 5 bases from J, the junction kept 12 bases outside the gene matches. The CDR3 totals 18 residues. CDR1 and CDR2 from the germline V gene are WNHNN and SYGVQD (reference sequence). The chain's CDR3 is CASSPGTSGRGRRETQYF. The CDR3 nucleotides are TGCGCCAGCAGCCCCGGGACTAGCGGGAGGGGTAGACGGGAGACCCAGTACTTC.